A selection of T cell receptor beta chains follows, all from one sample in a study of blood T cell repertoires in COVID-19. The data were produced by immunoSEQ multiplex PCR, yet TCRdb's version contains in-frame clones alone and is incomplete. The table lists 110,000 to 150,000 clones, around 87% of them singletons. The sample taken for sequencing was PBMCs or T cells enriched from blood (not recorded which). These receptors all stem from a man aged 55-75 years who had recovered from COVID-19. The CDR3 runs from the conserved cysteine through the conserved F or W. Fields, in order: clone size, D gene, V gene, J gene, CDR3 DNA, CDR3 protein. The D gene is left open where the match is weak. A clone size is listed for some rows: how often the clone was seen (once, few, many), or a class if it is expanded.

-	-	TRBV11-2	TRBJ2-2	TGTGCCAGCAGCCCGGGACTCTACACCGGGGAGCTGTTTTTT	CASSPGLYTGELFF
once	TRBD1	TRBV30	TRBJ1-4	TGTGCCTGGAGCCCTACAGGGGTTGAGGAAAAACTGTTTTTT	CAWSPTGVEEKLFF
-	TRBD1	TRBV19	TRBJ1-5	TGTGCCAGCGCCGGACAGGGGTTGTACAATCAGCCCCAGCATTTT	CASAGQGLYNQPQHF
-	-	TRBV19	TRBJ1-1	TGTGCCAGTAGTAGTATATACACTGAAGCTTTCTTT	CASSSIYTEAFF
few	-	TRBV5-1	TRBJ2-7	TGCGCCAGCAGAAGGGGCAACAACGAGCAGTACTTC	CASRRGNNEQYF
-	TRBD1	TRBV28	TRBJ2-7	TGTGCCAGCAGTTTATTAGGGACAGGGGGGTCCTACGAGCAGTACTTC	CASSLLGTGGSYEQYF
-	-	TRBV25-1	TRBJ1-5	TGTGCCAGCAGTGATCCCCGACAAGGCAATCAGCCCCAGCATTTT	CASSDPRQGNQPQHF
-	TRBD1	TRBV6-5	TRBJ2-3	TGTGCCAGCAGTCCCCGGACAGGTCCAGATACGCAGTATTTT	CASSPRTGPDTQYF
-	-	TRBV7-8	TRBJ1-3	TGTGCCAGCAGCTTGCAGATCTCTGGAAACACCATATATTTT	CASSLQISGNTIYF
-	-	TRBV11-2	TRBJ1-4	TGTGCCAGCAGCTTAGGCCCAGGGGCCGGTGAAAAACTGTTTTTT	CASSLGPGAGEKLFF
-	-	TRBV7-9	TRBJ2-7	TGTGCCAGCAGACAGGAAAACCTCTACGAGCAGTACTTC	CASRQENLYEQYF
-	-	TRBV29-1	TRBJ1-6	TGCAGCGTTGGGGAGAGCTCCTATAATTCACCCCTCCACTTT	CSVGESSYNSPLHF
-	TRBD1	TRBV18	TRBJ1-1	TGTGCCAGCTCACCGGGGACAGGCCTTGAAGCTTTCTTT	CASSPGTGLEAFF
once	TRBD1	TRBV11-2	TRBJ2-1	TGTGCCAGCAGCTGGACAGGGCCTGGTGAGCAGTTCTTC	CASSWTGPGEQFF
-	-	TRBV6-5	TRBJ1-3	TGTGCCAGCAGTTCTGCCGGGGGGTCCGGAAACACCATATATTTT	CASSSAGGSGNTIYF
-	TRBD1	TRBV5-6	TRBJ2-7	TGTGCCAGCACCCCGCGGGGGACAGGGTTTTACGAGCAGTACTTC	CASTPRGTGFYEQYF
-	-	TRBV7-2	TRBJ2-1	TGTGCCAGCAGCCGTTCGGTAGCCCCTGGCAATGAGCAGTTCTTC	CASSRSVAPGNEQFF
-	TRBD1	TRBV7-8	TRBJ1-2	TGTGCCAGCAGCCCTGAGACAGGGGGTCCCTATGGCTACACCTTC	CASSPETGGPYGYTF
-	-	TRBV28	TRBJ1-1	TGTGCCAGCAGTTTCGGATCCCTGGGACTTAACACTGAAGCTTTCTTT	CASSFGSLGLNTEAFF
-	TRBD2	TRBV2	TRBJ2-2	TGTGCCAGCAGGCTAGCGGGAGGAACCGGGGAGCTGTTTTTT	CASRLAGGTGELFF
-	TRBD1	TRBV6-5	TRBJ1-3	TGTGCCAGCAGTTCCGCGGGGACAGGGGAAAACACCATATATTTT	CASSSAGTGENTIYF
-	TRBD2	TRBV6-6	TRBJ2-1	TGTGCCAGCAGTTCTGCGGGGGGCTCACATGAGCAGTTCTTC	CASSSAGGSHEQFF
-	TRBD2	TRBV28	TRBJ2-7	TGTGCCAGCATTTCTGGACTAGCGGGGGCCCAATTCTCCTACGAGCAGTACTTC	CASISGLAGAQFSYEQYF
-	TRBD2	TRBV6-5	TRBJ2-1	TGTGCCAGCAGTTCGTCTATCGGGAGGGAGTTCTTC	CASSSSIGREFF
-	-	TRBV15	TRBJ1-1	TGTGCCACCAGCCTACGATCGACAGTCACTGAAGCTTTCTTT	CATSLRSTVTEAFF
-	-	TRBV5-1	TRBJ1-3	TGCGCCACCAGGGCGGGACCGGGCTCGATGGGAAACACCATATATTTT	CATRAGPGSMGNTIYF
-	-	TRBV27	TRBJ2-7	TGTGCCAGCAGTTTCGGGGACACCTACGAGCAGTACTTC	CASSFGDTYEQYF
-	TRBD1	TRBV11-2	TRBJ1-3	TGTGCCAGCAGCTTAAGAACCCCCGGGACAGAAGGAAACACCATATATTTT	CASSLRTPGTEGNTIYF
-	-	TRBV19	TRBJ2-2	TGTGCCAGTAGTGTCGCGTTTAACACCGGGGAGCTGTTTTTT	CASSVAFNTGELFF
-	-	TRBV19	TRBJ1-1	TGTGCCAGTACCAGAACAGGGTCCGGCGCTGAAGCTTTCTTT	CASTRTGSGAEAFF
-	-	TRBV7-2	TRBJ2-7	TGTGCCAGCACTACTCGGGACATGACTTTGGGGCAGTACTTC	CASTTRDMTLGQYF
once	TRBD1	TRBV19	TRBJ2-2	TGTGCCAGTAGTAGATCGGGACAGGGGTACACCGGGGAGCTGTTTTTT	CASSRSGQGYTGELFF
-	-	TRBV3-1/TRBV3-2	TRBJ1-5	TGTGCCAGCAGCCAAGACAACGTCGGGTCGCGGCCCCAGCATTTT	CASSQDNVGSRPQHF
-	-	TRBV27	TRBJ1-1	TGTGCCAGCAGGGACAGTGGCAACACTGAAGCTTTCTTT	CASRDSGNTEAFF
once	-	TRBV28	TRBJ2-3	TGTGCCAGCAGTTTAGACGGGGTTACAGATACGCAGTATTTT	CASSLDGVTDTQYF